The entry below gives a single T cell receptor (beta chain) sequence along with its context. The antigen is not known. The use of genomic DNA as template underpinned the TCR beta VDJ and CDR3 profiling. TCRdb recomputed calls from the reads with MiXCR, one row per CDR3 protein. This sample has 150,000 to 200,000 distinct CDR3 sequences, with over 60% found just once. The V gene lost 5 bases and the J gene lost 2 bases, with 12 bases spanning the gap. The CDR3 spans 14 residues. Germline values: CDR1 SGHNT, CDR2 YENEEA. The data derive from a study of CD8+CD57+ T cells in acquired aplastic anemia. Overall study: The DNA of sorted CD4+ and CD8+ cells averaged about 3 ug.

Whole-study findings and limits: The same twenty-nine CD8+ CDR3 sequences occurred in patients and in controls.

Sequencing was done on a sample of sorted CD4+, CD8+, or CD8+CD57+ T cells (not recorded which) from PBMCs. This clonotype was obtained from a human donor with severe aplastic anemia or a healthy control (not recorded which). The rearrangement links TRBV11-3 to TRBJ2-5, with no clear D. The CDR3 loop reads CASSVVRGQETQYF. As DNA, the CDR3 is TGTGCCAGCAGCGTCGTCCGTGGACAAGAGACCCAGTACTTC.